This T cell receptor beta chain was documented in a study of control samples from healthy donors and cancer patients (dated by TCRdb to 2019 to 2021). The CDR3 runs 22 amino acids, cysteine and phenylalanine included. The entry retains the CDR3 DNA only, 66 bases that are in frame from base 1. Germline trimming: 2 bases from V, 1 base from J; junction bases outside gene matches: 15. CDR1 and CDR2 were assigned from the germline V gene as SGHRS and YFSETQ. About this clone itself: This clone's antigen is unknown. It has no much larger one-base neighbor in the sample; base qualities were not kept.

Receptor libraries were prepared by the immunoSEQ multiplex PCR assay. TCRdb mirrors the immuneACCESS table, restricted to in-frame sequences. Some clones are absent from its copies; in checked studies, under half trace to an unresolved V gene, and the reason for the others is unknown. This sample is represented by around 94,000 clones; about 88% of them were singletons. The ten top clones hold roughly 1.2% of the sample. Sequenced: blood. The rearranged segments are TRBV5-1 and TRBJ2-4, with 16 junctional bases fitting TRBD2. This receptor was taken from a woman aged 45-59 years in good health. The DNA reads as follows: TGCGCCAGCAGCTTACAGGGACCTCCGGGACTAGCGGGAGGGGGGGCCAAAAACATTCAGTACTTC. It codes for CASSLQGPPGLAGGGAKNIQYF.